The subject of this entry is one T cell receptor beta chain. Its antigen remains unidentified. This clone may be a read error of a much larger clone one base away. Donors were about 36 systemically healthy Caucasian individuals from Russia aged roughly 6 to 100 years. Each donor gave ten milliliters of peripheral blood, drawn into EDTA-treated Vacutainer tubes. Ficoll-Paque density-gradient centrifugation was used to isolate PBMCs, with at least 6 million per sample. Trizol reagent was used to extract total RNA from PBMCs, with at least 6 micrograms per sample. Naive CD45RAhigh/CD27high T cell percentages were measured by flow cytometry on a PBMC aliquot from every donor. These data originate in a study of blood T cells in healthy people across ages (dated by TCRdb to the mid-2010s). Describing the broader study: Template switching captured roughly one uniquely barcoded TCR beta cDNA molecule per two T cells in model experiments. Using the same blood draw, the study looked at two additional independent replicas of 1 million unique cDNA reads for two donors, one aged 18 to 30 and the other aged 80 or older. The donors were split into four age groups: young (average about 16 years), middle-aged (39), aged (more than 60) and long-lived (roughly 86). Using deep sequencing normalized with unique cDNA molecular identifiers, the study measured how TCR beta repertoire diversity changes with age. General conclusions and limits of the study: Conclusive comparison of naive and antigen-experienced compartments was prevented by the profiling of bulk unsorted PBMCs. Because the CMV infection status of the donors was unknown, age-related changes in expanded clonotypes may potentially have been confounded. As age increased, observed TCR beta diversity per million T cells dropped in a roughly linear way, and a significant reduction was already evident by age 40. Estimates of total diversity based on one million sequenced T cells were considered lower bounds and underestimates. Compared with the aged group, the long-lived group had more naive CD4+ T cells, fewer expanded clones and increased TCR diversity, a pattern suggesting age selection. Observed TCR beta diversity correlated strongly with the percentage of naive T cells measured by flow cytometry.

Including cysteine and phenylalanine, the CDR3 has 14 amino acids. The entry retains the CDR3 DNA only, 42 bases that are in frame from base 1. Looking up the germline V gene yields CDR1 SGHRS and CDR2 YFSETQ. Trimming removed 7 bases from V and 5 bases from J; the gene matches leave 11 bases unexplained. Library creation used 5' RACE. Sequencer: Illumina HiSeq 2500. The second PCR ran for about 7 to 11 cycles and used a J-beta primer mix along with a sample-barcoded 5' primer. A template-switch 5' adaptor carrying 12 random nucleotides introduced a unique molecular identifier onto each TCR beta cDNA molecule. Each sample yielded at least 2.5 million CDR3-containing paired-end reads. First-strand cDNA was synthesized from all RNA with the Mint cDNA synthesis kit, primed by a TRBC-specific oligonucleotide. All cDNA was treated with uracil-DNA glycosylase and then went through a first 18-cycle PCR with the universal primers M1SS and BC2_uni_R. The source study handled its data this way. Each sample was normalized by randomly selecting 1 million high-quality reads, each carrying a distinct molecular identifier. Instead of being binned into consensus sequences, reads with shared molecular identifiers were discarded. CDR3 identification, clonotype clustering and error correction used MiTCR with a Q25 quality threshold and the strictest error-elimination algorithm. A nonparametric unseen species model with Euler transformation was used to estimate a lower bound on total TCR beta diversity. The public reads were reanalyzed by TCRdb: fastp trimming at Q25, MiXCR alignment, in-frame beta chains only. All rows with the same CDR3 protein become a single entry with the most common DNA and genes. Clone size and V and J calls follow TCRdb, not the original study. The sample table contains some 890,000 distinct CDR3 sequences; only one count was recorded for around 29% of them. Around 9.6% of the sample lies in the top ten.

The same sample was also used in a study of T cells of mothers and their children. The second source states: Donors were nine systemically healthy Caucasian individuals: three mothers and their six children. cDNA synthesis consumed the entire amount of extracted RNA, loaded at around 1.5 ug RNA in each 15 ul reaction. In the second PCR, the M1S primer added sample barcodes and 2-4 random nucleotides. Over 8.5 million TCR beta CDR3 reads came from each mother, compared with approximately 2.8 million reads from each child. In both related and unrelated pairs, thymic selection shapes the output of TCR recombination in a similar way, with inherited differences having only a minor effect. Normalized repertoire overlap was always found to be slightly, but never significantly, higher in related mother-child pairs than in unrelated mother-child pairs. No persistent microchimeric T cell clones were detected, at a sensitivity of around 100 clones per million clonotypes. To look for features that set related mother-child pairs apart from unrelated individuals, the researchers ran deep NGS to compare the TCR beta repertoires of mothers and children. The mean age was 40 +/- 4 years for the mothers and approximately 11 +/- 4 years for the children. After adapter ligation was performed with NEBNext reagents, the libraries were sequenced on an Illumina HiSeq 2000 with 100+100 nt paired-end reads. Mother and child libraries were prepared a month apart and sequenced in separate runs to prevent cross-contamination. For each donor, between about 500,000 and 2,000,000 distinct TCR beta clonotypes were identified. Naive TCR beta clonotypes were estimated from low-frequency clonotypes matched to each donor's FACS-determined naive share, without sorting.

This receptor was obtained from a woman in her thirties or forties in good health. The rearrangement joined TRBV5-1 to TRBJ2-7, and 8 bases in between align with TRBD1. Sequenced material: blood. The CDR3: CASGHGQGFNEQYF. The DNA sequence is TGCGCCAGCGGCCACGGACAGGGTTTCAACGAGCAGTACTTC.